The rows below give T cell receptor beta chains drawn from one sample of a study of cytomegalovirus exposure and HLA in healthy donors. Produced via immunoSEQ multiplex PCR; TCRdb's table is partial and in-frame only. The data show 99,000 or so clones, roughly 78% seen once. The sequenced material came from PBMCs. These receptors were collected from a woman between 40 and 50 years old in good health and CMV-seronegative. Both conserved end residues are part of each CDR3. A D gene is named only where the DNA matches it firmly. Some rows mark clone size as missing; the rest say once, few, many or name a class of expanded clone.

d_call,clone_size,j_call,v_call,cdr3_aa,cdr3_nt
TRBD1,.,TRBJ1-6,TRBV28,CASRTYRGDNSPLHF,TGTGCCAGCAGGACGTACAGGGGGGATAATTCACCCCTCCACTTT
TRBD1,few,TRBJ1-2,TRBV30,CAWSVGQVYGYTF,TGTGCCTGGAGTGTCGGACAGGTATATGGCTACACCTTC
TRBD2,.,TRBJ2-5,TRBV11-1,CASSLRLAGVETQYF,TGTGCCAGCAGCTTACGGCTAGCGGGAGTAGAGACCCAGTACTTC
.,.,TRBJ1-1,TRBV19,CASSISEGTEAFF,TGTGCCAGTAGTATCTCGGAGGGAACTGAAGCTTTCTTT
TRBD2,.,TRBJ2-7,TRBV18,CASRGGHLPDEQYF,TGTGCCAGCCGGGGGGGTCATCTCCCCGACGAGCAGTACTTC
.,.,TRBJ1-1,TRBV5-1,CASSWTVPNTEAFF,TGCGCCAGCAGCTGGACAGTACCGAACACTGAAGCTTTCTTT
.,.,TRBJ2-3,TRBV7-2,CASSVMGSGYSTDTQYF,TGTGCCAGCAGCGTTATGGGTAGCGGTTATAGCACAGATACGCAGTATTTT
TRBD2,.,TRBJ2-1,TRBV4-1,CASSQTTAGLRSYNEQFF,TGCGCCAGCAGCCAGACAACGGCGGGACTAAGGTCCTACAATGAGCAGTTCTTC
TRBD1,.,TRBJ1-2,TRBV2,CASSEEGADDYGYTF,TGTGCCAGCAGTGAGGAGGGGGCAGATGACTATGGCTACACCTTC
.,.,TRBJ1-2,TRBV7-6,CASSLYDSYGYTF,TGTGCCAGCAGCTTATACGACAGCTATGGCTACACCTTC
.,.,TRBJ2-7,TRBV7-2,CASSLAYYEQYF,TGTGCCAGCAGCTTAGCCTACTACGAGCAGTACTTC
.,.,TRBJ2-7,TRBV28,CASSLGYYEQYF,TGTGCCAGCAGTCTAGGTTACTACGAGCAGTACTTC
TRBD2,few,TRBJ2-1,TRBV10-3,CASSSGGRGHNEQFF,TGTGCCAGCAGCTCTGGCGGGAGGGGACACAATGAGCAGTTCTTC
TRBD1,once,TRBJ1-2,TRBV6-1,CASSELTGGSSLGGYTF,TGTGCCAGCAGTGAATTGACAGGGGGGTCGTCTTTGGGTGGCTACACCTTC
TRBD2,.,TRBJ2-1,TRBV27,CASSQPGLAGYNEQFF,TGTGCCAGCAGTCAACCAGGACTAGCGGGGTACAATGAGCAGTTCTTC
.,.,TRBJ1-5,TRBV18,CASSPPDPGRKNQPQHF,TGTGCCAGCTCACCACCCGATCCCGGTCGCAAAAATCAGCCCCAGCATTTT
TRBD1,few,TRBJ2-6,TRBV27,CASSDYRGGANVLTF,TGTGCCAGCAGTGATTACAGGGGGGGGGCCAACGTCCTGACTTTC
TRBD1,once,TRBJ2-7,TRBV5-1,CASSLRTGGEQYF,TGCGCCAGCAGCTTACGGACAGGGGGCGAGCAGTACTTC
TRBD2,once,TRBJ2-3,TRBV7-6,CASSPSAGGNPADTQYF,TGTGCCAGCAGCCCTAGCGCGGGAGGGAACCCGGCAGATACGCAGTATTTT
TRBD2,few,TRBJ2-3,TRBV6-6,CASIGTSGRITDTQYF,TGTGCCAGCATCGGGACTAGCGGGCGTATCACAGATACGCAGTATTTT
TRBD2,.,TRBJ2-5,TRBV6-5,CASSGRGGETQYF,TGTGCCAGCAGTGGCCGCGGGGGTGAGACCCAGTACTTC
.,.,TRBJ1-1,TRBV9,CASSVSGNTEAFF,TGTGCCAGCAGCGTATCAGGGAACACTGAAGCTTTCTTT
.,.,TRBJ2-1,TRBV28,CASSRELEQFF,TGTGCCAGCAGCCGAGAGCTTGAGCAGTTCTTC
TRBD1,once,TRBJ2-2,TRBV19,CASSMGTDMHTGELFF,TGTGCCAGTAGTATGGGGACAGATATGCACACCGGGGAGCTGTTTTTT
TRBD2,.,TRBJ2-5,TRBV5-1,CASSLEGRGRETQYF,TGCGCCAGCAGCTTGGAAGGACGCGGGAGGGAGACCCAGTACTTC
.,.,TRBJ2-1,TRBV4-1,CASSQGDFDEQFF,TGCGCCAGCAGCCAAGGGGACTTCGATGAGCAGTTCTTC
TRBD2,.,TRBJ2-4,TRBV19,CASSRDGRAAAKNIQYF,TGTGCCAGTAGTCGTGACGGGAGGGCCGCGGCCAAAAACATTCAGTACTTC
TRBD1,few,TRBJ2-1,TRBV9,CASSPETGVPYNEQFF,TGTGCCAGCAGCCCCGAAACAGGGGTTCCCTACAATGAGCAGTTCTTC
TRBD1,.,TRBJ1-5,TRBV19,CASTPTGYSNQPQHF,TGTGCCAGTACCCCGACAGGGTATAGCAATCAGCCCCAGCATTTT
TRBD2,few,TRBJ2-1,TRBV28,CASRPPGTSGINEQFF,TGTGCCAGCAGACCCCCCGGGACTAGCGGGATTAATGAGCAGTTCTTC
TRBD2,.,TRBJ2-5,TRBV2,CASATSPRGQETQYF,TGTGCCAGTGCGACTAGCCCCCGAGGGCAAGAGACCCAGTACTTC
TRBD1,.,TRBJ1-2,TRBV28,CASSLPGAAASLPQGEVIYGYTF,TGTGCCAGCAGCCTCCCTGGGGCAGCAGCCTCCCTCCCCCAGGGGGAGGTGATCTATGGCTACACCTTC
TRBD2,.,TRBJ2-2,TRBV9,CASSVARTSGLTSTGELFF,TGTGCCAGCAGCGTAGCAAGGACTAGCGGTCTAACTAGCACCGGGGAGCTGTTTTTT
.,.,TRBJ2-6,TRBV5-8,CASSFPSSGANVLTF,TGTGCCAGCAGCTTTCCGAGCTCTGGGGCCAACGTCCTGACTTTC
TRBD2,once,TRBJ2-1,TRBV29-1,CSVHPGLAGYNEQFF,TGCAGCGTTCATCCGGGACTAGCGGGTTACAATGAGCAGTTCTTC
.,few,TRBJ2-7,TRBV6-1,CASSERSGVEGYEQYF,TGTGCCAGCAGTGAAAGAAGTGGTGTCGAGGGCTACGAGCAGTACTTC
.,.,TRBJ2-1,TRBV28,CASGKPSSYNEQFF,TGTGCCAGCGGAAAGCCTAGCTCCTACAATGAGCAGTTCTTC
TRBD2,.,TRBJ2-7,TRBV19,CASGRFARGGTYEQYF,TGTGCCAGTGGCCGCTTCGCCCGGGGGGGGACCTACGAGCAGTACTTC
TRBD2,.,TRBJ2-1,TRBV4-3,CASSQGVAGVEDNEQFF,TGCGCCAGCAGCCAGGGGGTAGCGGGAGTGGAGGACAATGAGCAGTTCTTC
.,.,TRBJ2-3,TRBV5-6,CASSLGNRVDTQYF,TGTGCCAGCAGCTTGGGGAACAGGGTTGATACGCAGTATTTT
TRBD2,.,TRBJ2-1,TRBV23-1,CAPSDGTSGLGRRFF,TGCGCCCCCTCTGACGGGACTAGCGGGCTAGGGCGGCGGTTCTTC
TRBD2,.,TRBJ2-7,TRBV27,CASSLGGRAAEQYF,TGTGCCAGCAGTTTGGGCGGGAGGGCCGCCGAGCAGTACTTC